The text below deals with one T cell receptor (beta chain). Its antigen is not known. This sample is part of a study of shared clonotypes between healthy human individuals. The CDR3 is 13 amino acids. Trimming removed 7 bases from V and 1 base from J, with 10 bases in between. Germline-derived CDR1 and CDR2 are SNHLY and FYNNEI. In replicate PCRs of sorted subsets, 150 to 200 ng DNA, roughly 31,000 T cell genomes, was used. In the source study's methods: Quality scores were absent from the junction-only immunoSEQ sequences, so filtering differed. Generated by immunoSEQ multiplex PCR, the TCRdb table keeps only in-frame clones and is missing some. V, J and clone size reflect that table, while D and trimming were determined from the DNA. The repertoire includes roughly 2.2 million clones, approximately 95% of them detected once, and approximately 0.4% sits in the top ten. General observations from the study: When naive CD4 clonotypes were compared across a handful of donors, approximately 4.9% were shared.

Sequencing was performed on naive CD4+ T cells from PBMCs. Subset of the sample: CD45RA+ positively selected. This clonotype was obtained from a man in his late teens or twenties in good health. Some clones in this sample may be carry-over from other donors' samples. This chain links TRBV2 with TRBJ1-1, with a weak D call TRBD1 (5 bases). For the CDR3, the DNA is TGTGCCAGCACCAACGACAGGAACACTGAAGCTTTCTTT. This sequence encodes CASTNDRNTEAFF.